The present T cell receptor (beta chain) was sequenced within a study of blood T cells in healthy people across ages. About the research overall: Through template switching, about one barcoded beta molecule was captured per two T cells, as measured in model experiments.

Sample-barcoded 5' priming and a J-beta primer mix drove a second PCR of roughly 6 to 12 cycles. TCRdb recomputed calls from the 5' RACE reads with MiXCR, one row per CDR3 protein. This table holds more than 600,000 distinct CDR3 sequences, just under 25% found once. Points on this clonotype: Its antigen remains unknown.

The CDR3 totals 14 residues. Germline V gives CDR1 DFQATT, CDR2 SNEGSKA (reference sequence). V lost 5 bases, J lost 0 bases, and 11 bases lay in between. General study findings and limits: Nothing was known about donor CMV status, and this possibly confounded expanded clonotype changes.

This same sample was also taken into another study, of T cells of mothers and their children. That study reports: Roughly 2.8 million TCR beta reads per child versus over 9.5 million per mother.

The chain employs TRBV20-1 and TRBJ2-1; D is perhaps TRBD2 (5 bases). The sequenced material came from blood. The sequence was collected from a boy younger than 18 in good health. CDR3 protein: CSAGGYLSYNEQFF. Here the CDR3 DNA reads TGCAGTGCTGGCGGGTACCTCTCCTACAATGAGCAGTTCTTC.